This is a list of T cell receptor beta chains from one sample in a study of T cells in Graves' hyperthyroidism and ophthalmopathy. TCRdb re-called the multiplex PCR reads through MiXCR, storing one row per CDR3 protein. The table shows some 760,000 distinct CDR3 sequences, with about 14% occurring only once. Sequencing was performed on blood. The receptor set was obtained from a woman aged 18-35 years with Graves' hyperthyroidism. CDR3s leave out the opening cysteine and the closing phenylalanine or tryptophan.

V: TRBV27; J: TRBJ2-7; length: 17; CDR3: ASSLRPPAHRGSPYEQY
V: TRBV27; J: TRBJ2-7; length: 13; CDR3: ASSPLPGRGYEQY
V: TRBV28; J: TRBJ2-6; length: 10; CDR3: ASIGGANVLT
V: TRBV2; J: TRBJ2-5; length: 12; CDR3: ASTETAGGETQY
V: TRBV18; J: TRBJ2-7; length: 11; CDR3: ASSRGLEYEQY
V: TRBV20-1; J: TRBJ2-5; length: 12; CDR3: SARDGQAGETQY
V: TRBV7-2; J: TRBJ2-2; length: 17; CDR3: ASSLWASRGGRGTGELF
V: TRBV28; J: TRBJ2-1; length: 13; CDR3: ASDLAGGSYNEQF
V: TRBV6-2/TRBV6-3; J: TRBJ2-1; length: 10; CDR3: ASSWGAGEQF
V: TRBV19; J: TRBJ2-1; length: 13; CDR3: ASSRTSGKRNEQF
V: TRBV10-1; J: TRBJ2-1; length: 14; CDR3: ASSEASGRFSDEQF
V: TRBV7-9; J: TRBJ1-1; length: 12; CDR3: ASSLVGVYTEAF
V: TRBV7-2; J: TRBJ2-7; length: 13; CDR3: ASSGTGTSLYEQY
V: TRBV5-1; J: TRBJ2-7; length: 15; CDR3: ASSFLGGGASSYEQY
V: TRBV11-2; J: TRBJ2-7; length: 13; CDR3: ASRTLRGQSYEQY
V: TRBV6-6; J: TRBJ2-7; length: 13; CDR3: ASSYSPLDRGEQY
V: TRBV7-2; J: TRBJ2-1; length: 20; CDR3: ASSSSRGLASGSPGSYNEQF
V: TRBV10-3; J: TRBJ2-5; length: 14; CDR3: AISESSGSYQETQY
V: TRBV4-2; J: TRBJ1-5; length: 13; CDR3: ASSPGQGLGQPQH
V: TRBV12-3/TRBV12-4; J: TRBJ1-1; length: 12; CDR3: ASSSQGAPTEAF
V: TRBV20-1; J: TRBJ2-1; length: 12; CDR3: SARDLASYNEQF
V: TRBV20-1; J: TRBJ2-1; length: 12; CDR3: SASRESSYNEQF